Following are 2 T cell receptor beta chains from one sample sequenced in a study of blood T cell repertoires in COVID-19. The table came from immunoSEQ multiplex PCR; TCRdb's copy has only in-frame clones and leaves some out. The sample records roughly 200,000 clones, 85% to 90% being singletons. Sequencing was performed on PBMCs or T cells enriched from blood (not recorded which). These receptor sequences come from a man aged 25 to 45 who had recovered from COVID-19.

V and J are TRBV14 and TRBJ2-1; D is perhaps TRBD1 (6 bases). The CDR3 has 15 amino acids. Trimming shortened V by 4 bases and J by 1 base, and 11 bases separated the two germline ends. CDR1 is SGHDN, CDR2 FVKESK, per germline. CDR3 sequence reads: CASSPTGSSYNEQFF. The CDR3 nucleotides read TGTGCCAGCAGCCCGACAGGTTCATCCTACAATGAGCAGTTCTTC.

This clone has only a few counts. V usage is TRBV3-1 (or the pseudogene TRBV3-2) and J usage is TRBJ2-3, with D unresolved. Trimming cost V 1 base and J 5 bases, with 7 bases left between them. CDR3 length: 13 residues. Germline V CDR1 and CDR2: LGHDT, YNNKEL (reference sequence). CDR3 nucleotides: TGTGCCAGCAGCCAAGTTGCGAGAGATACGCAGTATTTT. It yields the protein CASSQVARDTQYF.